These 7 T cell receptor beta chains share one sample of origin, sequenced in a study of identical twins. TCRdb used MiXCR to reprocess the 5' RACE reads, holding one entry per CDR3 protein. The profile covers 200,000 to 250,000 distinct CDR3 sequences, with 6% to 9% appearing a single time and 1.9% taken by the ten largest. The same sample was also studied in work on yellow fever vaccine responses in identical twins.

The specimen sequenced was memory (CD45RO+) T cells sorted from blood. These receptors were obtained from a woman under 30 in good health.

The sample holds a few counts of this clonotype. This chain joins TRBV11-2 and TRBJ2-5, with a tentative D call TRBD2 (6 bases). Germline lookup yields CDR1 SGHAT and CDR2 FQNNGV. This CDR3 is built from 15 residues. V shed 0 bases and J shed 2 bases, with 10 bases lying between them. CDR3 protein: CASSLDGGVQETQYF. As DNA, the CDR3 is TGTGCCAGCAGCTTAGACGGCGGGGTGCAAGAGACCCAGTACTTC.

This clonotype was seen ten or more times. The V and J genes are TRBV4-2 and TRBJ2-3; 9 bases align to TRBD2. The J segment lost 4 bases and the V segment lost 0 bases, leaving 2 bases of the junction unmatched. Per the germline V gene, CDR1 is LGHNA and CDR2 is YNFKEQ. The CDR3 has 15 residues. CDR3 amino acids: CASSQEREGPDTQYF. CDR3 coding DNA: TGTGCCAGCAGCCAAGAGCGGGAGGGCCCAGATACGCAGTATTTT.

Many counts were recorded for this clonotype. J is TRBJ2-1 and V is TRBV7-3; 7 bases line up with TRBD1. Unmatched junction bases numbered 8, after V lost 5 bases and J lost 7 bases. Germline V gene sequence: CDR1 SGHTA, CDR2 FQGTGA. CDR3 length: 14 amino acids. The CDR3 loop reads CASSPTGAQNEQFF. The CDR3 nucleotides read TGTGCCAGCAGCCCCACAGGGGCGCAAAATGAGCAGTTCTTC.

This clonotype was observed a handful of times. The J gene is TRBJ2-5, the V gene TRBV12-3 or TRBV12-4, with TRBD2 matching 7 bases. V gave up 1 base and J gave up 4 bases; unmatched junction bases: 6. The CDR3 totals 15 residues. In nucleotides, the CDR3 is TGTGCCAGCAGTTTAGGTTGGGAGGGTATAGAGACCCAGTACTTC. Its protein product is CASSLGWEGIETQYF.

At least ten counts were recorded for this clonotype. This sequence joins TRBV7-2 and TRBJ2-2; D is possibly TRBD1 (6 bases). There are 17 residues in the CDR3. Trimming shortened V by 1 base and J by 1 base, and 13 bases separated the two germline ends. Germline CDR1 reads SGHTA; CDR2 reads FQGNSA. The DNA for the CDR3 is TGTGCCAGCAGCTTAGGGCCCGGGACAAAGAACACCGGGGAGCTGTTTTTT. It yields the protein CASSLGPGTKNTGELFF.

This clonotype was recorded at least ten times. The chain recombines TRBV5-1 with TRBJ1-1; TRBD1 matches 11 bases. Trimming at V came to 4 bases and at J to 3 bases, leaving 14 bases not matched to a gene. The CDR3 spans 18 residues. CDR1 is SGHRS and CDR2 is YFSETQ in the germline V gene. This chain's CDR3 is CASSGPDRGRIKDTEAFF. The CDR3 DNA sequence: TGCGCCAGCAGCGGTCCGGACAGGGGGCGGATTAAGGACACTGAAGCTTTCTTT.

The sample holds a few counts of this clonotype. The CDR3: CSARVARVNEKLFF. The DNA of the CDR3 is TGCAGTGCTAGAGTTGCCAGGGTTAATGAAAAACTGTTTTTT. The chain carries TRBV20-1 and TRBJ1-4; D possibly corresponds to TRBD1 (5 bases). Trimming removed 1 base from V and 4 bases from J, with 10 bases in between. Per germline, CDR1 DFQATT and CDR2 SNEGSKA (reference sequence). CDR3 size: 14 residues.